This T cell receptor beta chain was obtained from a study of T cells in Graves' hyperthyroidism and ophthalmopathy. Study results and limitations: Most thyroid clonotypes expanded above 0.001 were also detected in blood. Progression to ophthalmopathy was predicted a median of roughly 6.5 months early.

This clonotype showed up many times. Its target is unknown. CDR3 length: 15 amino acids. Germline CDR1 reads SEHNR; CDR2 reads FQNEAQ (reference sequence). Trimming left V 5 bases short and J 2 bases short, with 15 bases between. Subjects with ophthalmopathy showed a Clinical Activity Score no lower than 3, a NOSPECS grade no lower than 4, and a duration shorter than 3 months. Around 10 ml of fresh peripheral blood supplied the PBMCs. The investigators amplified TCR beta CDR3 regions from RNA transcripts. Primed by the HTBI set, a first-round RT-PCR was run on the TCR CDR3. TCRdb processed the multiplex PCR reads anew with MiXCR; each CDR3 protein has one entry. The sample shows around 600,000 distinct CDR3 sequences, approximately 15% of them seen only once.

The clonotype was recovered from a woman younger than 35 with Graves' ophthalmopathy. This chain links TRBV7-9 with TRBJ2-5; a possible D gene is TRBD1 (5 bases). The source material was blood. This CDR3 reads CASSPPGRVQETQYF. The CDR3, as DNA: TGTGCCAGCAGCCCCCCCGGCAGGGTACAAGAGACCCAGTACTTC.